Listed here is a single T cell receptor (beta chain). Its specificity is unknown. This sample was included in a study of Ad26.COV2.S vaccination and SARS-CoV-2 variants. Study summary: Ad26.COV2.S shots went into the muscle once or twice, 56 days apart.

Study-wide results and caveats: Reported findings describe substantial breadth in spike-specific CD8+ and CD4+ T cell responses following vaccination.

This table comes from immunoSEQ multiplex PCR, and its TCRdb copy is limited to in-frame clones, with some not included. Of around 450,000 clones in the sample, roughly nine tenths were seen once. This CDR3 spans 14 amino acids. V was trimmed by 7 bases and J by 1 base, leaving 13 bases between them. Germline V gives CDR1 MDHEN, CDR2 SYDVKM. Treatment: around 19 received Ad26.COV2.S at low or high dose, single or two shots; about 5 received placebo; per-sample allocation not given. The samples date from day 63 after the first vaccine or placebo injection. This sequence was found in a person aged 18-60 years who received the Ad26.COV2.S COVID-19 vaccine or a placebo. The gene calls are TRBV28 and TRBJ1-1, with D possibly matching TRBD1 (5 bases). Sample: peripheral blood, taken in a trial of Ad26.COV2.S vaccine versus placebo. The chain's CDR3 is CASTRAPRNTEAFF. The CDR3 DNA reads TGTGCCAGCACCAGGGCCCCCCGGAACACTGAAGCTTTCTTT.